This T cell receptor (beta chain) was captured in a study of blood T cell repertoires in COVID-19 (TCRdb year 2020). With respect to the entire study: The collaborator samples originated in the United States, Italy and Spain and spanned the acute and convalescent phases of COVID-19. The material from the prospective study consisted of cDNA or gDNA derived from T cells, B-cell-depleted T cells, or PBMCs. Sample metadata almost always included a de-identified subject ID, COVID-19 status, age in years and sex. Where available, HLA class I and class II types were taken from metadata supplied by the sample provider and were not determined by assay-based typing. A freely available public database, intended as a resource for researchers studying the immune response to SARS-CoV-2, is where the repertoires were released. The samples were drawn from two sources: the first 160 participants of the ongoing ImmuneRACE study, and fewer than 1,500 subjects contributed by 6 global collaborators. Deeply sampled blood TCRbeta repertoires from subjects exposed to, actively infected with, or recovered from COVID-19 were included in the dataset. Overall results and qualifications from the work: The amount of clinical and demographic metadata varied by source and participant and was provided uncurated.

Taken from the germline V gene, the CDR1 and CDR2 loops are MGHRA and YSYEKL. The CDR3 starts with the cysteine, ends with the phenylalanine, and has 14 residues. Only CDR3 DNA is held: 42 bases, read in frame from base 1. Trimming accounts for 6 bases at V and 2 bases at J, while the number of junction bases matched to no gene is 2. TCRbeta CDR3 regions were amplified from genomic DNA using the immunoSEQ Assay, a bias-controlled multiplex PCR. In the source study's methods: The number of nucleated cells in each sample was estimated by amplification of reference gene primers within the assay. To quantify the absolute abundance of each unique TCRbeta CDR3 rearrangement, sequence reads were collapsed and filtered. For each sample, productive Simpson clonality was calculated as the square root of Simpson's diversity index across productive rearrangements. Not all clones reach the TCRdb copy of this immuneACCESS table, which keeps in-frame sequences only. Checked studies attribute under half of the gap to unresolved V genes and leave the rest unexplained. The V and J calls and the clone size are those of that table, but D and trimming were determined from the DNA. Recorded for this sample are about 29,000 clones; approximately 79% of them occurred a single time. The ten largest account for about 1.8% of the sample.

This clone was counted a few times. There is no known antigen for this receptor. The input lacks base qualities; no much larger clone sits a single base away. Each collaborating institution followed its own protocols to collect whole blood in K2EDTA tubes. For TCRbeta analysis, collaborator samples were shipped as frozen whole blood, as isolated PBMCs, or as DNA extracted from either sample type. This receptor chain uses TRBV4-1 and TRBJ1-3; 9 junctional bases match TRBD1. Sequenced: peripheral blood. The receptor was derived from a man at least 80 years old with active or convalescent COVID-19. The base sequence is TGCGCCAGCAGTAGGACAGGGGCTGGAAACACCATATATTTT. This encodes CASSRTGAGNTIYF.